This entry concerns a single TCR beta chain. Its antigen remains unidentified. TCRdb reworked the 5' RACE reads into one entry per CDR3 protein, no DNA. In all, the sample yields 400,000 or so distinct CDR3 sequences. The data are from a study of T cells expressing NK-cell markers. Overall study context: Within the sequenced cohort of eight donors, seven exhibited HCMV seropositivity and one was seronegative.

Regarding the study as a whole: Each of six donors carried dominant NKG2C+ clonotypes accounting for about 1.0-7.5% of CD8+ T cells. No clear determination of HCMV specificity was made for expanded NKG2C+ T cell clones.

The CDR3 has 15 residues. Germline V gene sequence: CDR1 SGHAT, CDR2 FQNNGV. The receptor's source is a woman aged 45-65 years in good health. This rearrangement joins TRBV11-2 to TRBJ2-1; TCRdb returns TRBD1, unconfirmable since there is no DNA. Specimen: blood T cells: a sorted CD56 or NKG2C T cell subset, CD4+ or CD8+ T cells, or bulk PBMC T cells (not recorded which). The CDR3 spells CASTGFRGSYNEQFF.